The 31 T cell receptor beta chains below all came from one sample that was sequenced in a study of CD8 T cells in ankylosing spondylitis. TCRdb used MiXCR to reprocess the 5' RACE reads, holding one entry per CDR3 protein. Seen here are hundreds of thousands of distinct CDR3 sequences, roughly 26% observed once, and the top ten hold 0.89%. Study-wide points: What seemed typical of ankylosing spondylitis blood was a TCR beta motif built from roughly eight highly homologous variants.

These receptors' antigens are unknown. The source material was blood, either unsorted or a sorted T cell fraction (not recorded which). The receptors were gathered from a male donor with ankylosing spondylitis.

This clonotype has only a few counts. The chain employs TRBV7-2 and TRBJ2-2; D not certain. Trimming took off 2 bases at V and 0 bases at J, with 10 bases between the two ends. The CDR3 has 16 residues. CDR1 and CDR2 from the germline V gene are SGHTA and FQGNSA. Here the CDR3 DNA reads TGTGCCAGCAGCTTAATGAGACCACCGAACACCGGGGAGCTGTTTTTT. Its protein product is CASSLMRPPNTGELFF.

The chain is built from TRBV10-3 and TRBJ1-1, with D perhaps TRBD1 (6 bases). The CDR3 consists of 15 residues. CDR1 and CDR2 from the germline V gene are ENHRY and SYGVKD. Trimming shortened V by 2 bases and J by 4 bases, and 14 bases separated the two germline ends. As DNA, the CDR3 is TGTGCCATCAGTGAGACCCCTGCCAGGGGCACTGAAGCTTTCTTT. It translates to CAISETPARGTEAFF.

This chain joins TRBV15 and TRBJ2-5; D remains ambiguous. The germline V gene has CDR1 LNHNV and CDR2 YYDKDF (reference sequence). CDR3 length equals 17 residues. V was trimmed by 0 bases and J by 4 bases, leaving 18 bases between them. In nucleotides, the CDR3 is TGTGCCACCAGCAGAGATATGAGTTTCGAAAAGGGAGAGACCCAGTACTTC. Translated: CATSRDMSFEKGETQYF.

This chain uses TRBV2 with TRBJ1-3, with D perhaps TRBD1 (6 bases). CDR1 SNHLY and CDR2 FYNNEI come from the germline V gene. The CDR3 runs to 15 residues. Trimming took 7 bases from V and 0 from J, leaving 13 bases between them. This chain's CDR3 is CASKTDRDSGNTIYF. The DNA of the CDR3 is TGTGCCAGCAAGACGGACAGAGACTCTGGAAACACCATATATTTT.

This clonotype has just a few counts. DNA for the CDR3: TGTGCCAGCACTACCCAATTGGGGAGCGCTGAAGCTTTCTTT. It yields the protein CASTTQLGSAEAFF. This sequence joins TRBV7-8 and TRBJ1-1; D is ambiguous. This CDR3 contains 14 residues. V lost 7 bases, J lost 6 bases, and 18 bases lay in between. The germline V gene encodes CDR1 SGHVS and CDR2 FQNEAQ.

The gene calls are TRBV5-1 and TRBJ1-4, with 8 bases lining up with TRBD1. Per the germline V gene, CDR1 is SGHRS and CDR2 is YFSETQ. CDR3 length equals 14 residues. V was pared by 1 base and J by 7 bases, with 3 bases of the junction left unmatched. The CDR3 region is CASSLQGTGEKLFF. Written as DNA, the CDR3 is TGCGCCAGCAGCTTGCAGGGGACAGGTGAAAAACTGTTTTTT.

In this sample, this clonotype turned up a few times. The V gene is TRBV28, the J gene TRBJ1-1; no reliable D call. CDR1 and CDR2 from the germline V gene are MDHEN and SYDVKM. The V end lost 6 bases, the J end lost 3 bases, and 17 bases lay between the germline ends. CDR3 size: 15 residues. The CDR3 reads CASSPPEGRYTEAFF. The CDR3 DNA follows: TGTGCCAGCAGCCCCCCGGAAGGGAGGTACACTGAAGCTTTCTTT.

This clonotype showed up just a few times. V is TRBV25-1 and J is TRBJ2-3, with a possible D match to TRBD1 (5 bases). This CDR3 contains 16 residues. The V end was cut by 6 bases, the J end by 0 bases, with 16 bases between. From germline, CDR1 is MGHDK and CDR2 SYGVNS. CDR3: CASRGQGQPSTDTQYF. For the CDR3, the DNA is TGTGCCAGCAGAGGGCAGGGCCAACCTAGCACAGATACGCAGTATTTT.

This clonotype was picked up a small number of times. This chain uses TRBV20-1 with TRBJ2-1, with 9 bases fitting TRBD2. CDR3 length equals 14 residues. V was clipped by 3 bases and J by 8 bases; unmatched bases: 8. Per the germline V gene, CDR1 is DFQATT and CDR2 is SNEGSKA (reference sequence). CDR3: CSARREGLRDEQFF. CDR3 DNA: TGCAGTGCTAGGCGGGAGGGCCTCAGAGATGAGCAGTTCTTC.

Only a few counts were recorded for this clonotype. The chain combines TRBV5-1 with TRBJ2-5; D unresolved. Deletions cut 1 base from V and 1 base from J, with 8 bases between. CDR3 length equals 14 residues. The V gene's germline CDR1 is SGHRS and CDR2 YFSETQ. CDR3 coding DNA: TGCGCCAGCAGCTTGTTAGGCACCCAAGAGACCCAGTACTTC. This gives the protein CASSLLGTQETQYF.

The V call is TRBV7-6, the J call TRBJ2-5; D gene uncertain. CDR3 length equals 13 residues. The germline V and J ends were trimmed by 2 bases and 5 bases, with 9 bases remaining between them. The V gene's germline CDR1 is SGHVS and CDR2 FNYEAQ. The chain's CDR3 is CASSLHRWETQYF. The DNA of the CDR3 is TGTGCCAGCAGCTTACACAGATGGGAGACCCAGTACTTC.

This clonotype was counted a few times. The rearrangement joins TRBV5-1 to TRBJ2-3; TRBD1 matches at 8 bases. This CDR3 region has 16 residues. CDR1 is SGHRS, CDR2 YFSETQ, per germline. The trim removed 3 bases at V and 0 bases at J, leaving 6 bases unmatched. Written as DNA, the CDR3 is TGCGCCAGCAGCTCGGCAGGGGGCACTAGCACAGATACGCAGTATTTT. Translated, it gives CASSSAGGTSTDTQYF.

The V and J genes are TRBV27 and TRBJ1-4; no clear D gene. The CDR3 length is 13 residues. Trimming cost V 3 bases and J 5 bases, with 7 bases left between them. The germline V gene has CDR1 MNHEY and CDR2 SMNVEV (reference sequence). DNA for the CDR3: TGTGCCAGCAGTTTTCAGACAAATGAAAAACTGTTTTTT. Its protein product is CASSFQTNEKLFF.

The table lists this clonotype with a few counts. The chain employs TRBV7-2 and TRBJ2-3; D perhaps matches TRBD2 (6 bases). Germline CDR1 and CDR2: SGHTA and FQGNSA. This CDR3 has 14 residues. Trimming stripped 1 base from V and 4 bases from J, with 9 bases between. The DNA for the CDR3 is TGTGCCAGCAGCTTAGAGTCTAGCGCAGATACGCAGTATTTT. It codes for CASSLESSADTQYF.

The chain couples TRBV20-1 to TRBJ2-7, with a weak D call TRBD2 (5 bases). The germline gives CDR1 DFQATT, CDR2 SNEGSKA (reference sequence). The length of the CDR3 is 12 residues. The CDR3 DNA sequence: TGCAGTGCCAGAGGACCCGGAGGTGAGCAGTACGTC. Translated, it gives CSARGPGGEQYV.

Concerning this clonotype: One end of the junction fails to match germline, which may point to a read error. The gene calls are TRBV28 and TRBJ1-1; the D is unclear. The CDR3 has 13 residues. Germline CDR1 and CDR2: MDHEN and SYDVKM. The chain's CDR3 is CASSLPGGTEAFF. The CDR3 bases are TGCGCCAGCAGCTTGCCGGGCGGCACTGAAGCTTTCTTT.

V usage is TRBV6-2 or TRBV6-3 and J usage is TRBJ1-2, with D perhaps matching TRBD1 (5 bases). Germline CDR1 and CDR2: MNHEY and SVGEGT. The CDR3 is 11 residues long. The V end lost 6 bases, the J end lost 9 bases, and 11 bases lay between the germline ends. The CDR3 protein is CASSRGESYTF. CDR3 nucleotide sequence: TGTGCCAGCAGCCGGGGGGAGAGCTACACCTTC.

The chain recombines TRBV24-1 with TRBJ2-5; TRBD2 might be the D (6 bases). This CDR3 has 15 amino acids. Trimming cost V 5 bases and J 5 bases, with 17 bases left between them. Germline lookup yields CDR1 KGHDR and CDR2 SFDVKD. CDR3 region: CATSVSLGSPETQYF. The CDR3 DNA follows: TGTGCCACCAGTGTGAGTCTCGGGAGTCCGGAGACCCAGTACTTC.

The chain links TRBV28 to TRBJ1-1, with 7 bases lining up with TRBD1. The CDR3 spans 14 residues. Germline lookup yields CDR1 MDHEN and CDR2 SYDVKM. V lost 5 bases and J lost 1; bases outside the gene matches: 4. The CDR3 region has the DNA TGTGCCAGCAGTACCTACAGGGGGAACACTGAAGCTTTCTTT. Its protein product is CASSTYRGNTEAFF.

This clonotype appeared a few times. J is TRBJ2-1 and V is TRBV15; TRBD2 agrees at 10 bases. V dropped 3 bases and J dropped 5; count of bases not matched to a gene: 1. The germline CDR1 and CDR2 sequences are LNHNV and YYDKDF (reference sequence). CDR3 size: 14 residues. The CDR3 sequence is CATSRGLANNEQFF. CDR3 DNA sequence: TGTGCCACCAGCAGGGGACTAGCGAACAATGAGCAGTTCTTC.

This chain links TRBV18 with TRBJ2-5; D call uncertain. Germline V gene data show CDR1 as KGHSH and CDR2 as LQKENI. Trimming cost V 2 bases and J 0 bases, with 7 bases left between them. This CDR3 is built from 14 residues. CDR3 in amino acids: CASSPSAYQETQYF. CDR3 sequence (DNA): TGTGCCAGCTCACCATCCGCTTACCAAGAGACCCAGTACTTC.

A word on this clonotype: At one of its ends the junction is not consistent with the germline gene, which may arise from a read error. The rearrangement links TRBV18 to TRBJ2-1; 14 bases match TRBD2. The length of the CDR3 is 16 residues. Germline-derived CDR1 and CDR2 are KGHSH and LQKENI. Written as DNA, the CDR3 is TGTGCCAGCTCACCAATGATGAGACTAGCGGGAGGGGAATTCCTCTTC. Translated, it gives CASSPMMRLAGGEFLF.

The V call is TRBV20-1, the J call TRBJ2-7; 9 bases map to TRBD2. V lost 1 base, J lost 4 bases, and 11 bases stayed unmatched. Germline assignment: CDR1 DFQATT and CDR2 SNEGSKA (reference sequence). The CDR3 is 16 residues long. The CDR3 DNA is TGCAGTGCTAGAGGGTATTCCGGGACTAGCAGATACGAGCAGTACTTC. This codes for CSARGYSGTSRYEQYF.

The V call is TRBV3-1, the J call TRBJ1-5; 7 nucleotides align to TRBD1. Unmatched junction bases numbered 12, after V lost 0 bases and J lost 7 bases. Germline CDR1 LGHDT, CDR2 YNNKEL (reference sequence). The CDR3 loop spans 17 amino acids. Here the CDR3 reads CASSQEGGDSALQPQHF. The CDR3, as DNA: TGTGCCAGCAGCCAAGAAGGGGGGGACAGCGCCCTCCAGCCCCAGCATTTT.

The chain's CDR3 is CASSQDSGGRLEAFF. The CDR3 region has the DNA TGTGCCAGCAGCCAAGACAGTGGAGGGAGGCTAGAAGCTTTCTTT. The chain combines TRBV3-1 with TRBJ1-1; D remains ambiguous. The germline gives CDR1 LGHDT, CDR2 YNNKEL (reference sequence). This CDR3 is built from 15 residues. V lost 0 bases, J lost 8 bases, and 16 bases lay in between. The variable domain in full, completed from reference TRBV3-1 and TRBJ1-1, reads DTAVSQTPKYLVTQMGNDKSIKCEQNLGHDTMYWYKQDSKKFLKIMFSYNNKELIINETVPNRFSPKSPDKAHLNLHINSLELGDSAVYFCASSQDSGGRLEAFFGQGTRLTVV.

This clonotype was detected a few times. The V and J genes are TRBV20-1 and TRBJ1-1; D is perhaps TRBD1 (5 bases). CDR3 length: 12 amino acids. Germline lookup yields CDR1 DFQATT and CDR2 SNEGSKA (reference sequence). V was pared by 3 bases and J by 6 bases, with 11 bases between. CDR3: CSASGHLSEAFF. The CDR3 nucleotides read TGCAGTGCTAGTGGACATCTTTCTGAAGCTTTCTTT.

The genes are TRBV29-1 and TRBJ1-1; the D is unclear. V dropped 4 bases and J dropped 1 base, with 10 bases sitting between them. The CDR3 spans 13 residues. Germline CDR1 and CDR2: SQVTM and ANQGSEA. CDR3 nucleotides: TGCAGCGTTGCTGCGGCGTGGAACACTGAAGCTTTCTTT. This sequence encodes CSVAAAWNTEAFF. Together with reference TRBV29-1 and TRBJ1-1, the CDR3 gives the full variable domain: SAVISQKPSRDICQRGTSLTIQCQVDSQVTMMFWYRQQPGQSLTLIATANQGSEATYESGFVIDKFPISRPNLTFSTLTVSNMSPEDSSIYLCSVAAAWNTEAFFGQGTRLTVV.

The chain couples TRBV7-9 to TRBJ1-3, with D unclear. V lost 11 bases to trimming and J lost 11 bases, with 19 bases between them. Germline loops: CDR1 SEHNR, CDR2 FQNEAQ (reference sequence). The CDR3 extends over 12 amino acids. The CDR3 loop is CAGSIRETAIYF. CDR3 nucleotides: TGTGCCGGCTCCATTCGAGAGACGGCCATATATTTT.

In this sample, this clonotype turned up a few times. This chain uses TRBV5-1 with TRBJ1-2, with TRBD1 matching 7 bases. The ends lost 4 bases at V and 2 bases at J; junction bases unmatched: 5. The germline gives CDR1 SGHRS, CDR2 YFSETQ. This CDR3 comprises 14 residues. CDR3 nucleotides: TGCGCCAGCAGCATGGGGACAGCAAACTATGGCTACACCTTC. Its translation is CASSMGTANYGYTF.

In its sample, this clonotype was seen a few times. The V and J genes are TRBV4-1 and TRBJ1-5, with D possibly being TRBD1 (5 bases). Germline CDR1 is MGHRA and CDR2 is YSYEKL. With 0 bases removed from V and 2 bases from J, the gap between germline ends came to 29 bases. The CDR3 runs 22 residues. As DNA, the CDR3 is TGCGCCAGCAGCCAAGATTCCTTTAGGCCTTCAGGGAGACATAGGGGCAATCAGCCCCAGCATTTT. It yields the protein CASSQDSFRPSGRHRGNQPQHF.

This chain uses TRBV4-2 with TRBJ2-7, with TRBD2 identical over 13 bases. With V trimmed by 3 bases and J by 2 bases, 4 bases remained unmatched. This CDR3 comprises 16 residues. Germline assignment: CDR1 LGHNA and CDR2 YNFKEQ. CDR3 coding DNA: TGTGCCAGCAGCCATGGGACTAGCGGGACCGCCTACGAGCAGTACTTC. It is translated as CASSHGTSGTAYEQYF.